The 10 T cell receptor beta chains below come from one sample, sequenced in a study of blood T cells in healthy people across ages. With a J-beta primer mix and a sample-barcoded 5' primer, a second PCR ran about 7 to 11 cycles. A single record per CDR3 protein comes from TCRdb applying MiXCR to the 5' RACE reads. The data contain about 1.8 million distinct CDR3 sequences, around 50% of them singletons. Material for sequencing was blood. The receptors originated from a woman aged 40 to 50 in good health.

This clonotype has only a few counts. The rearrangement uses TRBV28 and TRBJ1-6; D is possibly TRBD1 (5 bases). The germline V gene has CDR1 MDHEN and CDR2 SYDVKM. Trimming removed 5 bases from V and 8 bases from J, with 10 bases in between. The CDR3 has 13 amino acids. The CDR3 loop reads CASSNQGYSPLHF. The CDR3 region has the DNA TGTGCCAGCAGTAACCAGGGCTATTCACCCCTCCACTTT.

There are a few counts of this clonotype. This chain connects TRBV7-9 to TRBJ1-1, with D maybe TRBD1 (5 bases). Germline CDR1 reads SEHNR; CDR2 reads FQNEAQ (reference sequence). The CDR3 is made up of 13 amino acids. V was trimmed by 5 bases and J by 1 base, leaving 8 bases between them. CDR3: CASSPRANTEAFF. The CDR3, as DNA: TGTGCCAGCAGCCCCAGGGCGAACACTGAAGCTTTCTTT.

To note about this clonotype: One end of the junction is discordant with germline, which a read error may explain. This rearrangement joins TRBV20-1 to TRBJ2-3; 12 bases align to TRBD2. Germline CDR1 reads DFQATT; CDR2 reads SNEGSKA (reference sequence). The CDR3 runs to 14 residues. The CDR3 protein is CSAKLAGGTDTLYF. The CDR3 DNA sequence: TGCAGTGCTAAACTAGCGGGGGGCACGGATACGCTGTATTTT.

There are a few counts of this clonotype. The chain has TRBV15 and TRBJ1-5; D not certain. Germline V lookup: CDR1 LNHNV, CDR2 YYDKDF (reference sequence). The CDR3 is 12 amino acids. Trimming took off 6 bases at V and 3 bases at J, with 6 bases between the two ends. The CDR3 sequence: CATSRFNQPQHF. In nucleotides, the CDR3 is TGTGCCACCAGTCGTTTCAATCAGCCCCAGCATTTT.

This chain joins TRBV5-1 and TRBJ2-3; perhaps TRBD2 as D (6 bases). CDR1 and CDR2 from the germline V gene are SGHRS and YFSETQ. The CDR3 is 14 amino acids. V was shortened by 2 bases and J by 1 base, with 8 bases between the two germline ends. The CDR3 DNA sequence: TGCGCCAGCAGCTTTGGGACTCGCACAGATACGCAGTATTTT. Translated: CASSFGTRTDTQYF.

There are a few counts of this clonotype. The genes are TRBV10-3 and TRBJ2-6; D gene ambiguous. V was pared by 4 bases and J by 4 bases, with 11 bases between. Germline V gene lookup returns CDR1 ENHRY and CDR2 SYGVKD. The CDR3 covers 15 residues. CDR3 DNA sequence: TGTGCCATCAGTGTCCTTGGTGGCGGGGCCAACGTCCTGACTTTC. Residues: CAISVLGGGANVLTF.

The V and J genes are TRBV6-5 and TRBJ2-6; D remains unclear. From germline, CDR1 is MNHEY and CDR2 SVGAGI. The CDR3 sequence is 15 residues long. Trimming removed 7 bases from V and 0 bases from J, with 10 bases in between. Here the CDR3 DNA reads TGTGCCAGCAATCCAAAGGGCTCTGGGGCCAACGTCCTGACTTTC. Translated: CASNPKGSGANVLTF.

This clonotype was seen only a few times. This chain links TRBV4-3 with TRBJ2-3, with D maybe TRBD1 (5 bases). Trimming stripped 4 bases from V and 5 bases from J, with 13 bases between. CDR1 and CDR2 (germline): LGHNA, YSLEER. The CDR3 runs 14 residues. CDR3 loop: CASSLGRVEDTQYF. CDR3 in DNA: TGCGCCAGCAGCCTCGGCAGGGTTGAAGATACGCAGTATTTT.

This rearrangement joins TRBV25-1 to TRBJ2-3; D may be TRBD1 (5 bases). The CDR3 contains 13 residues. Germline CDR1 and CDR2: MGHDK and SYGVNS. The V end was cut by 6 bases, the J end by 2 bases, with 9 bases between. The CDR3: CASRTGTTDTQYF. In nucleotides, the CDR3 is TGTGCCAGCAGAACAGGTACCACAGATACGCAGTATTTT.

This clonotype appeared many times. This rearrangement joins TRBV5-1 to TRBJ2-1; 8 bases map to TRBD2. The CDR3 contains 16 residues. Trimming removed 4 bases from V and 0 bases from J; junction bases left unmatched: 6. The germline CDR1 and CDR2 sequences are SGHRS and YFSETQ. For the CDR3, the DNA is TGCGCCAGCAGCCCCAAGACTAGCGTCTCCTACAATGAGCAGTTCTTC. Its protein is CASSPKTSVSYNEQFF.